This T cell receptor beta chain was recovered during a study of identical twins. Overall study results and limits: Shared out-of-frame alpha sequences (those common to twins) showed excess low generation probability.

This clonotype was detected a few times. The antigen remains undetermined. The CDR3 covers 15 residues. Per germline, CDR1 WSHSY and CDR2 SAAADI. V lost 2 bases to trimming and J lost 4 bases; unmatched junction nucleotides: 3. TCRdb fed the 5' RACE reads into MiXCR, producing one record per CDR3 protein. The sample yields 300,000 to 400,000 distinct CDR3 sequences, approximately 13% seen once. A further study also used this sample, focusing on yellow fever vaccine responses in identical twins.

The receptor was derived from a woman aged 18-29 years in good health. The material sequenced was CD8+ T cells sorted from blood. This sequence joins TRBV10-2 and TRBJ2-5; 11 bases are shared with TRBD2. The DNA for the CDR3 is TGCGCCAGCAGTGAGGTTAGCGGGAGGGTAGAGACCCAGTACTTC. Amino acids: CASSEVSGRVETQYF.